Listed below are T cell receptor beta chains from one sample, sequenced in a study of T cells after yellow fever vaccination. TCRdb reanalysed the 5' RACE reads using MiXCR and keeps one entry per CDR3 protein. This sample has hundreds of thousands of distinct CDR3 sequences, with roughly 13% found just once. The sequencing here drew on PBMCs, taken on the day of the yellow fever booster vaccination. The receptors derive from a man aged 25-40 years who received the YFV17D yellow fever vaccine. Each CDR3 is given with its conserved first and last residue. Each record gives: J gene, clone size, D gene, V gene, CDR3 DNA, CDR3 protein. A D gene is named only where the DNA matches it firmly. Clone size is stated in some rows and not others, as once, few, many or a class when expanded.

J gene: TRBJ2-1; clone size: few; D gene: .; V gene: TRBV20-1; CDR3 DNA: TGCAGTGCCCCGACCTCCTGGGAGCAGTTCTTC; CDR3 protein: CSAPTSWEQFF
J gene: TRBJ2-3; clone size: many; D gene: TRBD2; V gene: TRBV5-1; CDR3 DNA: TGCGCCAGCAGCTTTGGGACTAGCGGGAGTACAGATACGCAGTATTTT; CDR3 protein: CASSFGTSGSTDTQYF
J gene: TRBJ2-7; clone size: .; D gene: .; V gene: TRBV7-9; CDR3 DNA: TGTGCACTTGGGGGCGGGGGCATCGCCTACGAGCAGTACTTC; CDR3 protein: CALGGGGIAYEQYF
J gene: TRBJ1-2; clone size: .; D gene: .; V gene: TRBV29-1; CDR3 DNA: TGCAGCGTTGGGGCTCATAGCTACACCTTC; CDR3 protein: CSVGAHSYTF
J gene: TRBJ1-5; clone size: once; D gene: .; V gene: TRBV19; CDR3 DNA: TGTGCCAGTAGAAGGGGGTTACAGCCCCAGCATTTT; CDR3 protein: CASRRGLQPQHF
J gene: TRBJ2-3; clone size: .; D gene: .; V gene: TRBV7-8; CDR3 DNA: TGTGCCAGCAGCCCCGGGACCAACCAAGATACGCAGTATTTT; CDR3 protein: CASSPGTNQDTQYF
J gene: TRBJ1-1; clone size: .; D gene: .; V gene: TRBV30; CDR3 DNA: TGTGCCTGTCATCCCATGAACAGAGCCCCCACTGAAGCTTTCTTT; CDR3 protein: CACHPMNRAPTEAFF
J gene: TRBJ2-3; clone size: many; D gene: TRBD1; V gene: TRBV7-8; CDR3 DNA: TGTGCCAGCACCCCGGGACAGTCCCCAGATACGCAGTATTTT; CDR3 protein: CASTPGQSPDTQYF
J gene: TRBJ1-4; clone size: .; D gene: .; V gene: TRBV5-1; CDR3 DNA: TGCGCCAGCAGCGGGCTGAATGAAAAACTGTTTTTT; CDR3 protein: CASSGLNEKLFF
J gene: TRBJ2-7; clone size: few; D gene: .; V gene: TRBV7-2; CDR3 DNA: TGTGCCAGCAGCTTAGCGAGTCAAGACTACGAGCAGTACTTC; CDR3 protein: CASSLASQDYEQYF
J gene: TRBJ2-5; clone size: many; D gene: .; V gene: TRBV6-2/TRBV6-3; CDR3 DNA: TGTGCCAGCAGCGGGAGCCAAGAGACCCAGTACTTC; CDR3 protein: CASSGSQETQYF